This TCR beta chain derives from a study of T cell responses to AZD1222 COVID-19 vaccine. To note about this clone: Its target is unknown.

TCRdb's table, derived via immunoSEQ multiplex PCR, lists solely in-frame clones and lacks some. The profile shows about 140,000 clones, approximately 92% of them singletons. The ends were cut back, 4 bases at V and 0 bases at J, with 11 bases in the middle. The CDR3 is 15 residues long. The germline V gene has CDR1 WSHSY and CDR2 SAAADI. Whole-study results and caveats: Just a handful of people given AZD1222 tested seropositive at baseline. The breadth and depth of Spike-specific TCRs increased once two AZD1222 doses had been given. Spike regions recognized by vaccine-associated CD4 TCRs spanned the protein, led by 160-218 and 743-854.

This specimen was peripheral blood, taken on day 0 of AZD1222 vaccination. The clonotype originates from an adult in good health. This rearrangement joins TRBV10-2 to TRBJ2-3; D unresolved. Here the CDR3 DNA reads TGCGCCAGCAGTGCGCTACTGGAAAGCACAGATACGCAGTATTTT. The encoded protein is CASSALLESTDTQYF.